This TCR beta chain is drawn from a study of blood T cell repertoires in COVID-19 (TCRdb year 2020). Describing the broader study: Samples from collaborators originated in the United States, Italy and Spain and spanned both the acute and convalescent phases of COVID-19. Subjects who had been exposed to COVID-19, were actively infected with it, or had recovered from it provided the deeply sampled blood TCRbeta repertoires that made up the dataset. The material from the prospective study consisted of cDNA or gDNA derived from T cells, B-cell-depleted T cells, or PBMCs. HLA class I and class II types, where available, came from metadata supplied by the sample provider rather than from assay-based typing. The samples were drawn from two sources: the first 160 participants of the ongoing ImmuneRACE study, and over 950 subjects contributed by 6 global collaborators. The repertoires were released in a freely available public database meant as a resource for research on the immune response to SARS-CoV-2. The sample metadata nearly always contained a de-identified subject ID, COVID-19 status, age in years and sex. Overall results and qualifications from the work: Clinical and demographic metadata were provided uncurated, with the amount varying by source and participant.

As to this clone: The specificity of this receptor is unknown. One base away there is no much larger clone; base qualities are not given.

TCRbeta CDR3 regions were amplified from genomic DNA using the immunoSEQ Assay, a bias-controlled multiplex PCR. The original pipeline was this. Nucleated cell counts per sample were estimated from amplification of reference gene primers within the assay. Sequence reads were collapsed and filtered to measure the absolute abundance of every unique TCRbeta CDR3 rearrangement. For each sample, productive Simpson clonality was calculated as the square root of Simpson's diversity index over productive rearrangements. This is the immuneACCESS table as TCRdb keeps it, with only in-frame sequences that have V and J called. A part of the clones is gone; compared with another copy, unresolved V genes explain less than half, and the rest is unexplained. The V and J calls and the clone size are those of that table, but D and trimming were determined from the DNA. This sample lists roughly 150,000 clones; more than 75% were detected once. Around 2.1% of the sample rests with the top ten.

The collaborating institutions used their own protocols to collect whole blood in K2EDTA tubes. Collaborator samples were shipped for TCRbeta analysis as frozen whole blood, isolated PBMCs, or DNA extracted from either sample type. V is shortened by 0 bases, J by 0 bases, and the region joining them spans 15 bases. Taken from cysteine to phenylalanine, the CDR3 has 18 residues. Of the read, only the CDR3 DNA is kept; its 54 bases are in frame from base 1. According to the germline V gene, CDR1 reads SGHRS and CDR2 reads YFSETQ. This TCR was sampled from a man in his late teens or twenties with acute or convalescent COVID-19. The sequence joins TRBV5-1 to TRBJ2-2, with a tentative D gene TRBD1 over 6 matching bases. What was sequenced was peripheral blood. The sequenced DNA: TGCGCCAGCAGCTTGGACTATGAACGGACAGCGAACACCGGGGAGCTGTTTTTT. Translated, it gives CASSLDYERTANTGELFF.